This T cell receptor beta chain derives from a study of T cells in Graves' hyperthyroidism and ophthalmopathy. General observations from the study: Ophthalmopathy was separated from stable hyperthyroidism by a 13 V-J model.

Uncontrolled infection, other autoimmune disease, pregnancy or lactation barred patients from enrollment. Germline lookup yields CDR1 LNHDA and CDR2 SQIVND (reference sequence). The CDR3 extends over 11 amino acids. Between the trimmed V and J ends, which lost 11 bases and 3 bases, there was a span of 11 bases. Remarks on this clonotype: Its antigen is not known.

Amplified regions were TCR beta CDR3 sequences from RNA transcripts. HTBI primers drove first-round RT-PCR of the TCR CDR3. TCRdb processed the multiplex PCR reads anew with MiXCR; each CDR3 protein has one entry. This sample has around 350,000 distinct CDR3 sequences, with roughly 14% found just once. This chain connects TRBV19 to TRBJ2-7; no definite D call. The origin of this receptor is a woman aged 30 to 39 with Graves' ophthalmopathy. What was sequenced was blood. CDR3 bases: TGTGCCGGTATTGCCTTCTACGAGCAGTACTTC. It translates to CAGIAFYEQYF.